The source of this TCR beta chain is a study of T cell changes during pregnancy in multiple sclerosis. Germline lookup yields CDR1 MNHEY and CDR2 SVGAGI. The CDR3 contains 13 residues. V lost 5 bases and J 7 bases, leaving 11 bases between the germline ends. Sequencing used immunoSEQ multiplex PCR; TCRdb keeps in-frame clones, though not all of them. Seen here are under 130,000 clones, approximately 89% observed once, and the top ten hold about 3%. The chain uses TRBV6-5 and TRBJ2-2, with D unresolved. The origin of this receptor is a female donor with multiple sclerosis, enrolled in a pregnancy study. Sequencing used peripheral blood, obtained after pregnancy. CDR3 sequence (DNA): TGTGCCAGCAGTCCTACCGGTGGCGGGGAGCTGTTTTTT. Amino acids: CASSPTGGGELFF.